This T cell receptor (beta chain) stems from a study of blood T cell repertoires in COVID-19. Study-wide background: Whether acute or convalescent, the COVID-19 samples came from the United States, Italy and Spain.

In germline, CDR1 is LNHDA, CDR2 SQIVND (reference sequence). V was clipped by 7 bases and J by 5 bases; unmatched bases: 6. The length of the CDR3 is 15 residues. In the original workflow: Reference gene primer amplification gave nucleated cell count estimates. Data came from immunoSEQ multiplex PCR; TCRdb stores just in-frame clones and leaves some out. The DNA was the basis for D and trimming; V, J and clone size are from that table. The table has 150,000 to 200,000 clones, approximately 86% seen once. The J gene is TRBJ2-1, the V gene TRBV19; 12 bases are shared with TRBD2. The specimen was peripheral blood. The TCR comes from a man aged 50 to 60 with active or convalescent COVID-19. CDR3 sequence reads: CASTSGRADHNEQFF. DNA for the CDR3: TGTGCCAGTACTAGCGGGAGGGCCGATCACAATGAGCAGTTCTTC.